This T cell receptor beta chain stems from a study of Graves' ophthalmopathy and Graves' hyperthyroidism. The study, taken as a whole, reports: Its predictions of ophthalmopathy progression gave the model 70.59% sensitivity and about 72% specificity. Most expanded thyroid clonotypes above 0.001 frequency also appeared in blood.

Amplification of TCR beta CDR3 regions used RNA transcripts. The workflow started with a first-round RT-PCR run with HTBI primers and then moved on to a second-round multiplex PCR. TCRdb redid the calling of the multiplex PCR reads with MiXCR, one entry per CDR3 protein. The sample includes some 350,000 distinct CDR3 sequences, about 18% of them seen just once. There are 14 residues in the CDR3. This clonotype has just a few counts. Antigen unknown. Relative to the germline gene, one junction end is altered; a read error may explain this. Aged 18 to 65, hyperthyroidism patients had been newly diagnosed, with under 2 months' duration. The PBMCs used were ones drawn from approximately 10 ml of fresh peripheral blood.

The sequence was collected from an adult woman with stable Graves' hyperthyroidism. The specimen sequenced was peripheral blood. J is TRBJ2-2 and V is TRBV12-3 or TRBV12-4; weak D call: TRBD2 (6 bases). The CDR3 spells CASSWLLNTGGLFF. The CDR3 DNA is TGTGCCAGCAGTTGGTTGCTGAACACCGGGGGGCTGTTTTTT.